The T cell receptor beta chain under discussion was sequenced for a study of T cells in localized non-small cell lung cancer. Produced via immunoSEQ multiplex PCR; TCRdb's table is partial and in-frame only. In the table there are some 72,000 clones, about 83% of which are singletons. Study-level findings and limits: In adjacent lung, a median roughly 56 of the top 100 tumor clones were found.

This CDR3 spans 17 amino acids. The V and J ends lost 1 base and 5 bases respectively, with 21 bases between them. Germline V gene lookup returns CDR1 SGHTS and CDR2 YDEGEE. Comment on this clone: As yet, its antigen is unknown.

Sequenced here: peripheral blood, sampled before any cancer treatment. This chain connects TRBV5-8 to TRBJ2-5; D perhaps matches TRBD2 (6 bases). This clonotype was sampled from a man aged 35 to 69 with stage I lung adenocarcinoma. Written as DNA, the CDR3 is TGTGCCAGCAGCTTGTCGAGGGGACTGGGCCCCGGGGAGACCCAGTACTTC. Protein sequence: CASSLSRGLGPGETQYF. Drawing the rest from reference TRBV5-8 and TRBJ2-5, the complete variable domain is EAGVTQSPTHLIKTRGQQATLRCSPISGHTSVYWYQQALGLGLQFLLWYDEGEERNRGNFPPRFSGRQFPNYSSELNVNALELEDSALYLCASSLSRGLGPGETQYFGPGTRLLVL.